Presented here are 2 T cell receptor beta chains from one specimen sequenced in a study of blood T cell repertoires in COVID-19 (dated by TCRdb to 2018 to 2020). Receptor libraries were prepared by the immunoSEQ multiplex PCR assay. TCRdb carries this immuneACCESS record with in-frame sequences only. Its versions omit some clonotypes, under half of them owing to an unresolved V gene in the studies checked, with the rest unexplained. This sample gives some 64,000 clones in total; roughly 70% of them show up just once. The ten largest clones represent approximately 51% of the sample. The sample was PBMCs or T cells enriched from blood (not recorded which). These receptor sequences come from a woman aged 60-70 years who had been exposed to COVID-19.

V and J are TRBV2 and TRBJ2-3; 10 bases agree with TRBD2. CDR3 length: 18 amino acids. Germline CDR1 SNHLY, CDR2 FYNNEI. With 6 bases clipped from V and 0 bases from J, the junction kept 12 bases outside the gene matches. The CDR3 nucleotides read TGTGCCAGCAGACGCAGCGGGAGGGCCGTCCCAAGCACAGATACGCAGTATTTT. Amino acid sequence: CASRRSGRAVPSTDTQYF.

This clone has only one observation. The CDR3 loop reads CASSEGGGSYNEQFF. The CDR3 bases are TGTGCCAGCAGTGAGGGGGGTGGGTCCTACAATGAGCAGTTCTTC. The V call is TRBV2, the J call TRBJ2-1, with D possibly being TRBD2 (6 bases). The CDR3 runs to 15 residues. Germline CDR1 is SNHLY and CDR2 is FYNNEI. Trimming removed 3 bases from V and 1 base from J, with 10 bases in between.